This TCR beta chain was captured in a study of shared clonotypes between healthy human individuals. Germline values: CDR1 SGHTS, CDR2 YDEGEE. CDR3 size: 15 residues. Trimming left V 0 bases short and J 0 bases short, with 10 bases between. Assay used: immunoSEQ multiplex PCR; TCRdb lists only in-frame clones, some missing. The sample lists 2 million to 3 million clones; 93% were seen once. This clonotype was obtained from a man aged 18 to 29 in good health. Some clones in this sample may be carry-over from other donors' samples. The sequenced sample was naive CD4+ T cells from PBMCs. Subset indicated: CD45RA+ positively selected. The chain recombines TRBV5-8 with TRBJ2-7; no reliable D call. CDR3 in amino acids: CASSLGRPSSYEQYF. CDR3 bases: TGTGCCAGCAGCTTGGGCAGGCCCAGCTCCTACGAGCAGTACTTC. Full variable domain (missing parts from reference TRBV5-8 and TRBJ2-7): EAGVTQSPTHLIKTRGQQATLRCSPISGHTSVYWYQQALGLGLQFLLWYDEGEERNRGNFPPRFSGRQFPNYSSELNVNALELEDSALYLCASSLGRPSSYEQYFGPGTRLTVT.